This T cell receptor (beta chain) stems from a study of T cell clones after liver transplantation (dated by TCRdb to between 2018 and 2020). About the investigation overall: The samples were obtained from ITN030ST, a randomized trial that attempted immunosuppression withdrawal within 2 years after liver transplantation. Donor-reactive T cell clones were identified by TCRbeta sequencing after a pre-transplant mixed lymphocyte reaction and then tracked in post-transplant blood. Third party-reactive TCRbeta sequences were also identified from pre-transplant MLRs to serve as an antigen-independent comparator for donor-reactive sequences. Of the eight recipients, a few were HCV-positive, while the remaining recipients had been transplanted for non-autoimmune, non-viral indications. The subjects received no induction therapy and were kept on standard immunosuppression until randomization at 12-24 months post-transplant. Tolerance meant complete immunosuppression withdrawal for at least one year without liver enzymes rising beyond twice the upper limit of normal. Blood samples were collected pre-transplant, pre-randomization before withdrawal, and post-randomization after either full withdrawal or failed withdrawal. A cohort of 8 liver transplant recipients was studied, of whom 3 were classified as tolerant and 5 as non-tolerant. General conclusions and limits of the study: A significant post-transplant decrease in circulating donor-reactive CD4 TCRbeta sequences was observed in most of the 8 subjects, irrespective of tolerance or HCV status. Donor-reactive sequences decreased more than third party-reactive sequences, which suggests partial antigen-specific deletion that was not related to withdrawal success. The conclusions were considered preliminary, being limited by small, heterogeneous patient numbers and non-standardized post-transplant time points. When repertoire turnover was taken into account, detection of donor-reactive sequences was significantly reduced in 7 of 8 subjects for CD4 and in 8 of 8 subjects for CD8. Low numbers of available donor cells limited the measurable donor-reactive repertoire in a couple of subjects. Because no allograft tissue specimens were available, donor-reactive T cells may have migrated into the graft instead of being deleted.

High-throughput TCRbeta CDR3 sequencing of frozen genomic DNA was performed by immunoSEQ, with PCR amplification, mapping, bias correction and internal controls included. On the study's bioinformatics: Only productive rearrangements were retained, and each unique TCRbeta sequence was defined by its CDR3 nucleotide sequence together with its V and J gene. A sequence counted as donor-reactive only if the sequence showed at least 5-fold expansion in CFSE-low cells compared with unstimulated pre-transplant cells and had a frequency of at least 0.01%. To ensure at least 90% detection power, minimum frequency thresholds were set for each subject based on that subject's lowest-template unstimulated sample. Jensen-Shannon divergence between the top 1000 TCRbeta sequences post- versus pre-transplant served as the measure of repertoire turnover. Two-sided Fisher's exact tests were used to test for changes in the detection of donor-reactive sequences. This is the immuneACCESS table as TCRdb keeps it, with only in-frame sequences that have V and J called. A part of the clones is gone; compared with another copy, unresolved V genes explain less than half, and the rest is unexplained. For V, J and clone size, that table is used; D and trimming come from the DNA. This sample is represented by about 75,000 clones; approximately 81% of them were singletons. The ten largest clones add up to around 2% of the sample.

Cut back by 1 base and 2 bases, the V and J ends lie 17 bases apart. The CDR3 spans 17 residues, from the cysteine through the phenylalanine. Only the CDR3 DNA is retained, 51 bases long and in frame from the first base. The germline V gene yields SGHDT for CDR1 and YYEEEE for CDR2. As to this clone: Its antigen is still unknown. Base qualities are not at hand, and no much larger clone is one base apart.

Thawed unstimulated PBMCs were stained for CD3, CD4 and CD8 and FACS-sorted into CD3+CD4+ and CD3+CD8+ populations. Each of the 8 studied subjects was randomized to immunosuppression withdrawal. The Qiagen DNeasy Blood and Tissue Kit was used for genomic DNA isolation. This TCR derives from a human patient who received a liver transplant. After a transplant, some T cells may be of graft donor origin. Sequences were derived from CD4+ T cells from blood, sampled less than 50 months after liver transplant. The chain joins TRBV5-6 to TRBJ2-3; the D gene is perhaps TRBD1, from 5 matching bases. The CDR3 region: CASSLRGEAMYTDTQYF. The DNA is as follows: TGTGCCAGCAGCTTGAGGGGTGAGGCGATGTACACAGATACGCAGTATTTT.